The clone carrying this T cell receptor (beta chain) appeared a few times. At 450 to 650 ng per sample, bulk tumor genomic DNA provided the template. The authors collected several far-apart biopsies from each primary tumor during surgery. Patients had untreated, newly diagnosed non-small cell lung cancer and underwent curative surgery. This entry is derived from a study of immune heterogeneity within non-small cell lung tumors. The TCR beta CDR3 region underwent multiplex PCR amplification with 32 V and 13 J primers. TCRdb processed the multiplex PCR reads anew with MiXCR; each CDR3 protein has one entry. The sample lists several thousand distinct CDR3 sequences; about two fifths were seen once. The clonotype originates from a man between 65 and 85 years old with non-small cell lung cancer. The specimen was lung tumor tissue.

This chain's CDR3 is CASSRIQRGSSYNSPLHF. For the CDR3, the DNA is TGTGCCAGCAGCCGCATACAGAGGGGGAGCTCCTATAATTCACCCCTCCACTTT. The rearrangement joins TRBV6-1 to TRBJ1-6; possible D gene TRBD1, 6 bases. The CDR3 runs 18 residues. With 6 bases removed from V and 0 bases from J, the gap between germline ends came to 18 bases. The germline V gene encodes CDR1 MNHNS and CDR2 SASEGT.